The rows below give T cell receptor beta chains drawn from one sample of a study of T-cell memory formation after mild COVID-19. Each CDR3 protein gets one entry after TCRdb re-called the 5' RACE reads with MiXCR. The sample consists of 250,000 to 300,000 distinct CDR3 sequences, around 15% of them appearing once. The specimen was PBMCs or a T cell subset sorted from them (not recorded which). The source of these receptors is a man younger than 35 who had mild COVID-19 (a few samples of this study predate the infection). Cell type and time point are not known. The CDR3 runs from the conserved cysteine through the conserved F or W. Each record gives: J gene, CDR3 length, D gene, clone size, V gene, CDR3 DNA, CDR3 protein. The D gene is left open where the match is weak. Only part of the rows carry a size: once, few, many, or a class if the clone is expanded.

TRBJ2-5	15	TRBD2	.	TRBV20-1	TGCAGTGCTGAACTAGCGGGGGCACCTTGGGAGACCCAGTACTTC	CSAELAGAPWETQYF
TRBJ2-1	13	.	few	TRBV29-1	TGCAGCGTCCCCAGGGCCCATAACAATGAGCAGTTCTTC	CSVPRAHNNEQFF
TRBJ2-2	15	.	few	TRBV4-3	TGCGCCAGCAGCCAACTGGTAGGCGACACCGGGGAGCTGTTTTTT	CASSQLVGDTGELFF
TRBJ1-1	15	TRBD1	.	TRBV7-2	TGTGCCAGCACCCGACAGGGGGTAACGAACACTGAAGCTTTCTTT	CASTRQGVTNTEAFF
TRBJ1-3	14	.	few	TRBV12-3/TRBV12-4	TGTGCCAGCAGCAGGAGGTCCTCTGGAAACACCATATATTTT	CASSRRSSGNTIYF
TRBJ2-3	15	TRBD2	few	TRBV6-5	TGTGCCAGCGCAACTAGCGGGGGGGTACCAGATACGCAGTATTTT	CASATSGGVPDTQYF
TRBJ1-1	14	TRBD1	many	TRBV18	TGTGCCAGCTCAGGACAGGGGGCGACCACTGAAGCTTTCTTT	CASSGQGATTEAFF
TRBJ2-5	13	.	.	TRBV7-2	TGTGCCAGCAGTCCGAATCTGGGGGAGACCCAGTACTTC	CASSPNLGETQYF
TRBJ2-5	11	.	.	TRBV5-1	TGCGCCAGCAGCTTTCATGAGACCCAGTACTTC	CASSFHETQYF
TRBJ1-4	14	.	.	TRBV6-5	TGTGCCAGCAGTTACGATTGGGGCCATGAAAAACTGTTTTTT	CASSYDWGHEKLFF
TRBJ2-5	18	.	few	TRBV12-3/TRBV12-4	TGTGCCAGCAGGCCGAACAGGGGCTTGGCCGGGGGGGAGGAGACCCAGTACTTC	CASRPNRGLAGGEETQYF
TRBJ2-7	16	TRBD2	few	TRBV6-5	TGTGCCAGCAGAGCGGGAGCGGGGGGAAGCTCCTACGAGCAGTACTTC	CASRAGAGGSSYEQYF
TRBJ2-5	16	.	.	TRBV6-5	TGTGCCAGCAGTTACCGCAGTTGGAGCCCCAAAGAGACCCAGTACTTC	CASSYRSWSPKETQYF
TRBJ1-1	12	.	few	TRBV20-1	TGCAGTGCTGGGGGACAATTACTTGAAGCTTTCTTT	CSAGGQLLEAFF
TRBJ2-5	16	TRBD1	few	TRBV7-2	TGTGCCAGCAGCTTAGGGGGGTCAAACAGGGGCGGGACCCAGTACTTC	CASSLGGSNRGGTQYF
TRBJ2-1	13	TRBD2	.	TRBV29-1	TGCAGCGTCCGGCTAGCGGGGGCGGGTGAGCAGTTCTTC	CSVRLAGAGEQFF
TRBJ2-3	16	TRBD2	.	TRBV7-2	TGTGCCAGCAGCTTACTCGTGACTAGCGGCACAGATACGCAGTATTTT	CASSLLVTSGTDTQYF
TRBJ2-1	14	.	few	TRBV29-1	TGCAGCGACGCGCGGGGTACCTCCTACAATGAGCAGTTCTTC	CSDARGTSYNEQFF
TRBJ2-3	16	.	.	TRBV7-9	TGTGCCAGCAGCTTGAACCACGCCTCTACAACAGATACGCAGTATTTT	CASSLNHASTTDTQYF
TRBJ2-1	14	TRBD2	few	TRBV5-1	TGCGCCAGCAGCTTAACTAGCGATATCGGTGAGCAGTTCTTC	CASSLTSDIGEQFF
TRBJ2-3	14	TRBD1	many	TRBV29-1	TGCAGCGCTAGTTTAGGGGGCGGCACAGATACGCAGTATTTT	CSASLGGGTDTQYF
TRBJ1-2	13	TRBD1	few	TRBV11-2	TGTGCCAGCAGCGGGGACAGGGGATATGGCTACACCTTC	CASSGDRGYGYTF
TRBJ2-3	15	.	few	TRBV24-1	TGTGCCACCAGTGATCCCTATTCTAGCACAGATACGCAGTATTTT	CATSDPYSSTDTQYF
TRBJ2-1	17	TRBD2	.	TRBV6-5	TGTGCCAGCACGAGTTTGAGCGGGGGTGCATCCTACAATGAGCAGTTCTTC	CASTSLSGGASYNEQFF
TRBJ2-3	14	TRBD2	.	TRBV5-5	TGTGCCAGCAGCGACACTAGCGGCACAGATACGCAGTATTTT	CASSDTSGTDTQYF
TRBJ2-4	13	.	.	TRBV6-1	TGTGCCAGCACTCCGGGGCAGGGAAACATTCAGTACTTC	CASTPGQGNIQYF
TRBJ2-2	14	.	few	TRBV28	TGTGCCAGCAGAAACAGAAGGAACACCGGGGAGCTGTTTTTT	CASRNRRNTGELFF
TRBJ1-2	15	.	.	TRBV7-3	TGTGCCAGCAGCCTAGTAGCCGGGGGCCTCTATGGCTACACCTTC	CASSLVAGGLYGYTF
TRBJ2-3	15	TRBD2	.	TRBV6-5	TGTGCCAGTACCCGTAGCGGGGCCCTCACAGATACGCAGTATTTT	CASTRSGALTDTQYF
TRBJ2-2	19	TRBD1	few	TRBV2	TGTGCCAGCAGCTCTTTCGGGACAGGGGGCAGAGCGAACACCGGGGAGCTGTTTTTT	CASSSFGTGGRANTGELFF
TRBJ2-7	14	.	few	TRBV27	TGTGCCAGCAGTTTAGGCGGACCCGGGAACGAGCAGTACTTC	CASSLGGPGNEQYF
TRBJ1-5	15	.	.	TRBV5-1	TGCGCCAGCAGCTTGGAGGGACATTTGAATCAGCCCCAGCATTTT	CASSLEGHLNQPQHF
TRBJ1-2	13	.	many	TRBV7-2	TGTGCCAGCAGCCTGGACAAAAACTATGGCTACACCTTC	CASSLDKNYGYTF
TRBJ1-1	13	.	.	TRBV19	TGTGCCAGTGGACAGACAGTGAACACTGAAGCTTTCTTT	CASGQTVNTEAFF
TRBJ2-2	13	.	few	TRBV11-3	TGTGCCAGCAGCTACGGACCGAACAGGGAGCTGTTTTTT	CASSYGPNRELFF
TRBJ2-1	12	TRBD1	many	TRBV7-2	TGTGCCAGCAGCACCCGACAGGGGCAAATATTCTTC	CASSTRQGQIFF
TRBJ2-1	14	.	.	TRBV7-9	TGTGCCAGCAGCTTATCTTCAGTTCTGGATGAGCAGTTCTTC	CASSLSSVLDEQFF
TRBJ2-7	14	TRBD1	.	TRBV12-3/TRBV12-4	TGTGCCAGCAGTTGGACAGGGGGTGTTTACGAGCAGTACTTC	CASSWTGGVYEQYF